The entry below gives a single T cell receptor (beta chain) sequence along with its context. For the second PCR, which ran for 7 to 11 cycles, a sample-barcoded 5' primer and a J-beta primer mix were used. From the 5' RACE reads, TCRdb called clonotypes with MiXCR, one entry per CDR3 protein. The table lists roughly 930,000 distinct CDR3 sequences, about 44% of them singletons. The study recruited healthy Caucasian donors from Russia who were aged about 6 to 90. The sample, 9 to 10 milliliters of peripheral blood, was drawn from each donor. This record comes from a study of blood T cells in healthy people across ages. The ends lost 9 bases at V and 7 bases at J; junction bases unmatched: 11. CDR3 length: 14 amino acids. The germline V gene has CDR1 LGHDT and CDR2 YNNKEL (reference sequence).

V gene TRBV3-1 combines with J gene TRBJ2-1, with 8 nucleotides matching TRBD2. The source is a man aged 25 to 40 in good health. Sequencing was carried out using blood. The CDR3 sequence: CASTSGVALNEQFF. CDR3 bases: TGTGCCAGTACTAGCGGCGTCGCCCTAAATGAGCAGTTCTTC.